This T cell receptor (beta chain) appears in the sequencing data of a study of T cells in Graves' hyperthyroidism and ophthalmopathy. The investigators amplified TCR beta CDR3 regions from RNA transcripts. In the first-round RT-PCR of the TCR CDR3, the HTBI primer set was used. TCRdb independently ran MiXCR on the multiplex PCR reads; one entry per CDR3 protein. The sample shows some 720,000 distinct CDR3 sequences, about a sixth of them seen only once. CDR1 LNHDA and CDR2 SQIVND come from the germline V gene (reference sequence). This CDR3 has 13 residues. Deletions cut 6 bases from V and 8 bases from J, with 13 bases between. With a duration under 2 months, the hyperthyroidism was newly diagnosed in patients aged 18 to 65. Uncontrolled infection, other autoimmune disease, pregnancy or lactation excluded patients. Study results and limitations: Stable hyperthyroidism was separated from ophthalmopathy by a model based on 13 V-J features.

The sample holds a few counts of this clonotype. Its antigen is unknown. The sample taken for sequencing was blood. The V and J genes are TRBV19 and TRBJ1-4; maybe TRBD1 (6 bases). The TCR sequence derives from a man younger than 35 with Graves' hyperthyroidism. The CDR3 DNA follows: TGTGCCAGTAGCCCCACCGGGGGCGAAAAACTGTTTTTT. Translating gives CASSPTGGEKLFF.